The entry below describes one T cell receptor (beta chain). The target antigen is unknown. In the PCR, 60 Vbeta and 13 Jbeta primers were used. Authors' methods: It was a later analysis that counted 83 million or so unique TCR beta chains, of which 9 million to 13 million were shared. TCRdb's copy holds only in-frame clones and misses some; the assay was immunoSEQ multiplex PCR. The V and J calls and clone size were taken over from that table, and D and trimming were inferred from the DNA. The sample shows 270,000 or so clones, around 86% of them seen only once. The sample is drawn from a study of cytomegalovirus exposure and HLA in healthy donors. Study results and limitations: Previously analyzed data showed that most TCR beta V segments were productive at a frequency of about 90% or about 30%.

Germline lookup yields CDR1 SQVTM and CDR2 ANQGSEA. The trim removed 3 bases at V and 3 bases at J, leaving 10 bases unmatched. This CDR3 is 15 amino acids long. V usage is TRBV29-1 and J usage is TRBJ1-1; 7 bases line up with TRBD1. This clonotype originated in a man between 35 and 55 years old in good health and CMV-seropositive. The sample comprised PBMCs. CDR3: CSVESRQGTYTEAFF. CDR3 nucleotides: TGCAGCGTTGAGTCGAGACAGGGTACTTACACTGAAGCTTTCTTT.